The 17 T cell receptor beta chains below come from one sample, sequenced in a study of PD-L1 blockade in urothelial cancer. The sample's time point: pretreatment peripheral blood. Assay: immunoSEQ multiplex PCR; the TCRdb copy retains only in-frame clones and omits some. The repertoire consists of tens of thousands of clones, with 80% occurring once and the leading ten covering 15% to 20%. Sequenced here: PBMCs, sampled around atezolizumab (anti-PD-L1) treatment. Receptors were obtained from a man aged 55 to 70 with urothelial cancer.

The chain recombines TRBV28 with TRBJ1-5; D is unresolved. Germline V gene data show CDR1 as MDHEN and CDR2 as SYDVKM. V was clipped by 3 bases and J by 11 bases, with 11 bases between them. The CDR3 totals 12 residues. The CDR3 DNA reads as TGTGCCAGCAGTTTCAGCGGATGGGCCCAGCATTTT. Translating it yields CASSFSGWAQHF.

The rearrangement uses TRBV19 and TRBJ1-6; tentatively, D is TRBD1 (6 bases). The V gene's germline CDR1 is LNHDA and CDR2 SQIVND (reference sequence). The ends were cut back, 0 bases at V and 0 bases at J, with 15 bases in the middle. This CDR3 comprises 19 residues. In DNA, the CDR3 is TGTGCCAGTAGTATAGAAGGTAGAAGGGGGAGCTCCTATAATTCACCCCTCCACTTT. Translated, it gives CASSIEGRRGSSYNSPLHF. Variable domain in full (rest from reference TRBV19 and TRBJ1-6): DGGITQSPKYLFRKEGQNVTLSCEQNLNHDAMYWYRQDPGQGLRLIYYSQIVNDFQKGDIAEGYSVSREKKESFPLTVTSAQKNPTAFYLCASSIEGRRGSSYNSPLHFGNGTRLTVT.

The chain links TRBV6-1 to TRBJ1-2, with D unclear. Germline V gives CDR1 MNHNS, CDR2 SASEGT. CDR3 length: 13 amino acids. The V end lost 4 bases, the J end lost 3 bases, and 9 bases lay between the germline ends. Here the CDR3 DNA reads TGTGCCAGCAGTGCCGGGATGCACTATGGCTACACCTTC. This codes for CASSAGMHYGYTF.

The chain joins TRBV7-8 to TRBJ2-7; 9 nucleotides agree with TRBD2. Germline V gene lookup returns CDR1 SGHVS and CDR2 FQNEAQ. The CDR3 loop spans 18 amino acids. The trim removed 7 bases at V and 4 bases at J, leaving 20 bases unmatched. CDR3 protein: CASILNGGYSGRTYEQYF. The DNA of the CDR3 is TGTGCCAGCATTCTCAATGGGGGCTATAGCGGGAGAACGTACGAGCAGTACTTC.

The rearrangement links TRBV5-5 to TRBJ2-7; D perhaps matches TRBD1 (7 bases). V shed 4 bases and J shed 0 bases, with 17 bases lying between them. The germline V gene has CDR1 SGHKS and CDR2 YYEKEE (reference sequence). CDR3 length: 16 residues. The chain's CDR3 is CASSPGGQVYSYEQYF. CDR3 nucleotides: TGTGCCAGCAGCCCAGGGGGGCAGGTTTACTCCTACGAGCAGTACTTC. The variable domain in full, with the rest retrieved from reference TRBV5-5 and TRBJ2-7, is DAGVTQSPTHLIKTRGQQVTLRCSPISGHKSVSWYQQVLGQGPQFIFQYYEKEERGRGNFPDRFSARQFPNYSSELNVNALLLGDSALYLCASSPGGQVYSYEQYFGPGTRLTVT.

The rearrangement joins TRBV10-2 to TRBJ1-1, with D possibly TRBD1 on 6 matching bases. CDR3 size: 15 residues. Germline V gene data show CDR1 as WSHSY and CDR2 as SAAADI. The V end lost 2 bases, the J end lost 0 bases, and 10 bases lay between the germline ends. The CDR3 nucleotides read TGCGCCAGCAGTGAGCGGACAGCAATGAACACTGAAGCTTTCTTT. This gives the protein CASSERTAMNTEAFF.

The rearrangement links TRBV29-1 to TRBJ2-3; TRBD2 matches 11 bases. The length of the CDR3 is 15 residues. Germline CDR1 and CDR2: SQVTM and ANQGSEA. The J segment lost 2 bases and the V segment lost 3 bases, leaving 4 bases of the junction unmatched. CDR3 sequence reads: CSVDSSGGLTDTQYF. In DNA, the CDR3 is TGCAGCGTTGACTCTAGCGGGGGGCTCACAGATACGCAGTATTTT.

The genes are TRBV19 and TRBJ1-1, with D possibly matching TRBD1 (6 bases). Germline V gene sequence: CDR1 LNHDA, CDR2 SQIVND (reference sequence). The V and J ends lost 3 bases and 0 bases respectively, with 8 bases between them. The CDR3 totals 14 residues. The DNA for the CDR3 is TGTGCCAGTAGTATTACAGGGTTGAACACTGAAGCTTTCTTT. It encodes CASSITGLNTEAFF. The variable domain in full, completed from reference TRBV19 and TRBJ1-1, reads DGGITQSPKYLFRKEGQNVTLSCEQNLNHDAMYWYRQDPGQGLRLIYYSQIVNDFQKGDIAEGYSVSREKKESFPLTVTSAQKNPTAFYLCASSITGLNTEAFFGQGTRLTVV.

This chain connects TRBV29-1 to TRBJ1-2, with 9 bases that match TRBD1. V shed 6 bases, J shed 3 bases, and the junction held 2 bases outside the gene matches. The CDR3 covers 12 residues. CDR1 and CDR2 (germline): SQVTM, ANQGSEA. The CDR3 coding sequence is TGCAGCGTCACAGGGGGCGACTATGGCTACACCTTC. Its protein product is CSVTGGDYGYTF.

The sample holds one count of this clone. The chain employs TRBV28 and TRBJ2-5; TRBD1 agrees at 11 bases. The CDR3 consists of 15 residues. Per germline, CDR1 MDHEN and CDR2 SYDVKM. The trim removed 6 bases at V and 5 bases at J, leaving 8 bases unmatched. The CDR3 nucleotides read TGTGCCAGCAGCAGCCGGGACAGGGGGGCGGAGACCCAGTACTTC. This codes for CASSSRDRGAETQYF.

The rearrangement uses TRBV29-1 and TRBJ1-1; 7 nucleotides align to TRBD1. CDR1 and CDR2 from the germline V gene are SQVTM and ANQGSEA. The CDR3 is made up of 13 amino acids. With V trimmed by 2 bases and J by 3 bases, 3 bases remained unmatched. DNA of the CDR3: TGCAGCGTTGAAACAGGGGATGACACTGAAGCTTTCTTT. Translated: CSVETGDDTEAFF. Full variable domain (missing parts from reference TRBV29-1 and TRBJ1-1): SAVISQKPSRDICQRGTSLTIQCQVDSQVTMMFWYRQQPGQSLTLIATANQGSEATYESGFVIDKFPISRPNLTFSTLTVSNMSPEDSSIYLCSVETGDDTEAFFGQGTRLTVV.

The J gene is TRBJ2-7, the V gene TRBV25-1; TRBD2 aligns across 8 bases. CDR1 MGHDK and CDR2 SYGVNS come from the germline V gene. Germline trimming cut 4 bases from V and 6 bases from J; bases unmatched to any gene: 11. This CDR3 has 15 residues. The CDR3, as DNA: TGTGCCAGCAGTGCTCAGACAGCGGGAGTTCTCGAGCAGTACTTC. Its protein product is CASSAQTAGVLEQYF.

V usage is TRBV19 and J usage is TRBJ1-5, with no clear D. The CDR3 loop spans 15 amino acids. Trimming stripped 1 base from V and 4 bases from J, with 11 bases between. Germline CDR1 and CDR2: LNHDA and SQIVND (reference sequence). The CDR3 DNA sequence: TGTGCCAGTAGTATAGGAAGTGGGGAGAATCAGCCCCAGCATTTT. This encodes CASSIGSGENQPQHF. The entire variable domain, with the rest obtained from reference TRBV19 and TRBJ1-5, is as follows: DGGITQSPKYLFRKEGQNVTLSCEQNLNHDAMYWYRQDPGQGLRLIYYSQIVNDFQKGDIAEGYSVSREKKESFPLTVTSAQKNPTAFYLCASSIGSGENQPQHFGDGTRLSIL.

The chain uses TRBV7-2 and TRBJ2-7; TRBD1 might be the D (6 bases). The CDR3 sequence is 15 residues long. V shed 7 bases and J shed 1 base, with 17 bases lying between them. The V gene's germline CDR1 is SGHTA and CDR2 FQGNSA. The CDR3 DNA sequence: TGTGCCAGCAACAGCGCCGGGACACGGTCCTACGAGCAGTACTTC. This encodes CASNSAGTRSYEQYF. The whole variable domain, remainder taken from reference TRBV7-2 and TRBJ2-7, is GAGVSQSPSNKVTEKGKDVELRCDPISGHTALYWYRQSLGQGLEFLIYFQGNSAPDKSGLPSDRFSAERTGGSVSTLTIQRTQQEDSAVYLCASNSAGTRSYEQYFGPGTRLTVT.

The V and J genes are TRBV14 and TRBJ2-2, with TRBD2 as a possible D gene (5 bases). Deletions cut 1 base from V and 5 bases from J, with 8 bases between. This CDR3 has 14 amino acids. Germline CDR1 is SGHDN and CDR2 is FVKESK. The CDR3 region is CASSQGRITGELFF. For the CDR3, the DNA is TGTGCCAGCAGCCAAGGGAGGATTACCGGGGAGCTGTTTTTT. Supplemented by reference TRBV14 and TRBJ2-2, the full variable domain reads EAGVTQFPSHSVIEKGQTVTLRCDPISGHDNLYWYRRVMGKEIKFLLHFVKESKQDESGMPNNRFLAERTGGTYSTLKVQPAELEDSGVYFCASSQGRITGELFFGEGSRLTVL.

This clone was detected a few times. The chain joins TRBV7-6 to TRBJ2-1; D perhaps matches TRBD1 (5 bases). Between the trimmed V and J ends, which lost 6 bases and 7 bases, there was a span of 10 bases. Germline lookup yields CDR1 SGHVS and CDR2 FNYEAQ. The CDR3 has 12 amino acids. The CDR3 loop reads CASSAGSNEQFF. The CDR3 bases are TGTGCCAGCAGTGCAGGGTCGAATGAGCAGTTCTTC.

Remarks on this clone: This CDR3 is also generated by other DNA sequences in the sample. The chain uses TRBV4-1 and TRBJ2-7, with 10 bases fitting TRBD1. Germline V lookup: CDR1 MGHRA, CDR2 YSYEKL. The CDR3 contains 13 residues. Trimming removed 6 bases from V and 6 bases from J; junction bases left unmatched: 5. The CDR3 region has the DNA TGCGCCAGCAGTAAGCGGGACAGGGGCGAGCAGTACTTC. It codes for CASSKRDRGEQYF.